This T cell receptor (beta chain) was observed in a study of response to subunit inactivated influenza vaccine. This clonotype has a count of ten or more. What it binds is unknown. Notes on the study in general: Authors suggested seasonal influenza vaccinations each recruit few new T cells.

From the RT-PCR reads, TCRdb called clonotypes with MiXCR, one entry per CDR3 protein. Found here are under 550,000 distinct CDR3 sequences, 6% to 9% of them singletons; the top ten hold 10% to 15%. The germline CDR1 and CDR2 sequences are MNHEY and SMNVEV (reference sequence). This CDR3 comprises 14 residues. Losses at the gene ends were 10 bases for V and 7 bases for J; bases not matched to a gene: 16. This TCR derives from a man aged 50 to 69 who received an inactivated influenza vaccine. V and J are TRBV27 and TRBJ2-7; 7 positions agree with TRBD2. The sequencing used PBMCs from blood, collected 23 months after vaccination. The CDR3 is CATEPIGRAGEQYF. The DNA of the CDR3 is TGTGCCACCGAACCCATAGGGAGGGCCGGGGAGCAGTACTTC.